Listed here are 23 T cell receptor beta chains from one sample, sequenced in a study of blood T cell repertoires in COVID-19. Only in-frame clones appear in the TCRdb table, and some are missing; sequencing was by immunoSEQ multiplex PCR. Here the sample spans about 240,000 clones, approximately 83% being singletons. The sequenced sample consisted of peripheral blood. These receptors came from an elderly woman with acute or convalescent COVID-19.

The chain uses TRBV3-1 (or the pseudogene TRBV3-2) and TRBJ1-4; tentatively, D is TRBD1 (6 bases). This CDR3 is 16 amino acids long. V lost 4 bases to trimming and J lost 4 bases, with 16 bases between them. Germline V gene lookup returns CDR1 LGHDT and CDR2 YNNKEL (reference sequence). For the CDR3, the DNA is TGTGCCAGCAGCCTCCGAGGACAGTACCGTAATGAAAAACTGTTTTTT. Amino acid sequence: CASSLRGQYRNEKLFF.

A word on this clone: Other DNA sequences in the same sample also yield this CDR3. The rearrangement uses TRBV3-1 (or the pseudogene TRBV3-2) and TRBJ2-1, with D perhaps matching TRBD2 (5 bases). CDR1 is LGHDT and CDR2 is YNNKEL in the germline V gene (reference sequence). This CDR3 spans 12 amino acids. The ends were cut back, 3 bases at V and 10 bases at J, with 10 bases in the middle. The CDR3 nucleotides are TGTGCCAGCAGCCAGTCGCCGGGGGAGCAGTTCTTC. Translating it yields CASSQSPGEQFF.

This chain uses TRBV6-5 with TRBJ1-1; tentatively, D is TRBD1 (5 bases). CDR3 length: 13 residues. V was trimmed by 7 bases and J by 1 base, leaving 10 bases between them. CDR1 is MNHEY and CDR2 is SVGAGI in the germline V gene. CDR3 sequence (DNA): TGTGCCAGCATCCTCAGGGAGAACACTGAAGCTTTCTTT. Amino acids: CASILRENTEAFF.

V usage is TRBV7-9 and J usage is TRBJ1-2; D might be TRBD1 (6 bases). CDR3 size: 16 residues. V gave up 6 bases and J gave up 7 bases, with 24 bases separating them. CDR1 and CDR2 from the germline V gene are SEHNR and FQNEAQ (reference sequence). The CDR3 is CASSRDNPDMYGGYTF. CDR3 in DNA: TGTGCCAGCAGTCGGGACAATCCGGACATGTACGGTGGCTACACCTTC.

CDR3 in DNA: TGTGCCAGCAGCTTTGGAGGAACCAACTATGGCTACACCTTC. Protein: CASSFGGTNYGYTF. The V call is TRBV7-2, the J call TRBJ1-2; D uncertain. V lost 3 bases, J lost 2 bases, and 10 bases lay in between. This CDR3 is 14 amino acids long. Germline assignment: CDR1 SGHTA and CDR2 FQGNSA.

The V and J genes are TRBV28 and TRBJ1-2; the match to TRBD1 covers 8 bases. Germline CDR1 is MDHEN and CDR2 is SYDVKM. This CDR3 region has 16 residues. V lost 5 bases, J lost 4 bases, and 12 bases stayed unmatched. CDR3 amino acids: CASSLTHQGAVYGYTF. The CDR3 DNA sequence: TGTGCCAGCAGTCTCACCCACCAGGGGGCAGTCTATGGCTACACCTTC.

V gene TRBV6-5 combines with J gene TRBJ2-1; 13 bases map to TRBD2. This CDR3 contains 15 residues. Trimming at V came to 6 bases and at J to 9 bases, leaving 8 bases not matched to a gene. The V gene's germline CDR1 is MNHEY and CDR2 SVGAGI. Here the CDR3 DNA reads TGTGCCAGCAGCGTTACTAGCGGGGGGGCCGGTGAGCAGTTCTTC. The encoded protein is CASSVTSGGAGEQFF.

V usage is TRBV18 and J usage is TRBJ1-2; 7 bases agree with TRBD1. V was pared by 1 base and J by 5 bases, with 7 bases of the junction left unmatched. Germline V CDR1 and CDR2: KGHSH, LQKENI. CDR3 length: 15 amino acids. This chain's CDR3 is CASSPQDTGAYGYTF. In nucleotides, the CDR3 is TGTGCCAGCTCACCACAGGATACAGGGGCTTATGGCTACACCTTC.

This clone appeared a few times. The chain couples TRBV7-2 to TRBJ1-2; no clear D. The germline CDR1 and CDR2 sequences are SGHTA and FQGNSA. This CDR3 has 14 amino acids. The V gene lost 5 bases and the J gene lost 4 bases, with 14 bases spanning the gap. CDR3 DNA sequence: TGTGCCAGCAGCCCCGGGGAGGGATCCTATGGCTACACCTTC. Translation gives CASSPGEGSYGYTF. The variable domain in full, with the rest retrieved from reference TRBV7-2 and TRBJ1-2, is GAGVSQSPSNKVTEKGKDVELRCDPISGHTALYWYRQSLGQGLEFLIYFQGNSAPDKSGLPSDRFSAERTGGSVSTLTIQRTQQEDSAVYLCASSPGEGSYGYTFGSGTRLTVV.

The chain couples TRBV6-4 to TRBJ1-2; unclear D gene. The CDR3 length is 11 residues. Germline V gene lookup returns CDR1 MRHNA and CDR2 SNTAGT. The V end was cut by 2 bases, the J end by 6 bases, with 4 bases between. The CDR3 coding sequence is TGTGCCAGCAGTGACGGGCATGGCTACACCTTC. Translating it yields CASSDGHGYTF.

J is TRBJ2-5 and V is TRBV7-2; D remains ambiguous. The V gene's germline CDR1 is SGHTA and CDR2 FQGNSA. The V end was cut by 6 bases, the J end by 1 base, with 9 bases between. The CDR3 loop spans 13 amino acids. The CDR3 sequence is CASRRSGQETQYF. The CDR3 DNA reads as TGTGCCAGCAGGCGGTCTGGCCAAGAGACCCAGTACTTC.

V usage is TRBV15 and J usage is TRBJ2-1; D call uncertain. This CDR3 region has 16 residues. Germline values: CDR1 LNHNV, CDR2 YYDKDF (reference sequence). Trimming stripped 1 base from V and 0 bases from J, with 10 bases between. CDR3 sequence: CATSRVGPSSYNEQFF. CDR3 nucleotide sequence: TGTGCCACCAGCAGAGTCGGCCCTAGCTCCTACAATGAGCAGTTCTTC.

This clone came up a few times. The V call is TRBV2, the J call TRBJ1-5; the D gene is possibly TRBD1 (5 bases). Germline V gene sequence: CDR1 SNHLY, CDR2 FYNNEI. The CDR3 is made up of 14 amino acids. The germline V and J ends were trimmed by 4 bases and 6 bases, with 13 bases remaining between them. In DNA, the CDR3 is TGTGCCAGCAGTGGTGCGGGAGGGGCTCAGCCCCAGCATTTT. Its translation is CASSGAGGAQPQHF.

This chain uses TRBV6-6 with TRBJ1-5, with 7 bases matching TRBD1. Germline-derived CDR1 and CDR2 are MNHNY and SVGAGI (reference sequence). The CDR3 runs to 12 residues. With V trimmed by 6 bases and J by 5 bases, 1 base remained unmatched. CDR3 nucleotide sequence: TGTGCCAGCAGAACAGGGGATCAGCCCCAGCATTTT. This codes for CASRTGDQPQHF.

The sample holds one count of this clone. The chain links TRBV11-1 to TRBJ1-1; perhaps TRBD1 as D (5 bases). CDR1 and CDR2 from the germline V gene are SGHAT and FQDESV (reference sequence). The CDR3 runs 13 residues. Trimming removed 3 bases at V and 4 bases at J, with 9 bases between. CDR3 in amino acids: CASSFSGGTEAFF. DNA for the CDR3: TGTGCCAGCAGCTTCTCCGGGGGCACTGAAGCTTTCTTT.

This chain joins TRBV10-2 and TRBJ2-3; 10 bases match TRBD2. Germline CDR1 WSHSY, CDR2 SAAADI. Trimming removed 6 bases from V and 3 bases from J; junction bases left unmatched: 3. The CDR3 covers 14 residues. The CDR3 nucleotides read TGCGCCAGCAGACTAGCGGGGCGGACAGATACGCAGTATTTT. Residues: CASRLAGRTDTQYF.

The rearrangement joins TRBV5-6 to TRBJ1-6; a weak D match, TRBD1 (5 bases). CDR3 length: 13 amino acids. Trimming removed 2 bases at V and 8 bases at J, with 8 bases between. The germline V gene has CDR1 SGHDT and CDR2 YYEEEE. CDR3 coding DNA: TGTGCCAGCAGCTTCGACAGCTATTCACCCCTCCACTTT. This gives the protein CASSFDSYSPLHF.

The rearrangement uses TRBV9 and TRBJ2-2, with 9 bases that match TRBD2. Trimming at V came to 3 bases and at J to 2 bases, leaving 8 bases not matched to a gene. CDR3 length equals 17 residues. Per the germline V gene, CDR1 is SGDLS and CDR2 is YYNGEE. In DNA, the CDR3 is TGTGCCAGCAGCGACCAGCGGGGGGCGATAAACACCGGGGAGCTGTTTTTT. Its protein is CASSDQRGAINTGELFF. Looking up the rest from reference TRBV9 and TRBJ2-2 gives the full variable domain: DSGVTQTPKHLITATGQRVTLRCSPRSGDLSVYWYQQSLDQGLQFLIQYYNGEERAKGNILERFSAQQFPDLHSELNLSSLELGDSALYFCASSDQRGAINTGELFFGEGSRLTVL.

The V call is TRBV7-3, the J call TRBJ2-2; possibly TRBD1 for D (5 bases). V lost 5 bases to trimming and J lost 6 bases, with 22 bases between them. The CDR3 is made up of 17 amino acids. In germline, CDR1 is SGHTA, CDR2 FQGTGA. CDR3 in amino acids: CASSKHRFVGAAGELFF. The CDR3 DNA reads as TGTGCCAGCAGCAAACATCGGTTCGTAGGGGCCGCCGGGGAGCTGTTTTTT.

The V and J genes are TRBV6-7 and TRBJ2-2; a possible D gene is TRBD2 (6 bases). TRBV6-7 is an ORF, and what it does is uncertain. The V end lost 7 bases, the J end lost 0 bases, and 15 bases lay between the germline ends. This CDR3 comprises 16 residues. The CDR3, as DNA: TGTGCCAGCACCCATTCTAGCGCCCCGAACACCGGGGAGCTGTTTTTT. As protein: CASTHSSAPNTGELFF.

The J gene is TRBJ2-3, the V gene TRBV12-3 or TRBV12-4; D ambiguous. The CDR3 has 12 amino acids. V was trimmed by 3 bases and J by 5 bases, leaving 6 bases between them. The CDR3: CASSFRGDTQYF. The CDR3 DNA reads TGTGCCAGCAGTTTTCGCGGAGATACGCAGTATTTT.

The gene calls are TRBV5-1 and TRBJ2-5, with 8 bases that match TRBD2. The germline V gene encodes CDR1 SGHRS and CDR2 YFSETQ. This CDR3 region has 16 residues. The junction had 7 bases not matched to a gene; V was cut back by 0 bases and J by 3 bases. This CDR3 is CASSLVIGGAKETQYF. The CDR3 DNA is TGCGCCAGCAGCTTGGTTATCGGGGGGGCTAAAGAGACCCAGTACTTC. Full variable domain (rest looked up from reference TRBV5-1 and TRBJ2-5): KAGVTQTPRYLIKTRGQQVTLSCSPISGHRSVSWYQQTPGQGLQFLFEYFSETQRNKGNFPGRFSGRQFSNSRSEMNVSTLELGDSALYLCASSLVIGGAKETQYFGPGTRLLVL.

The chain links TRBV19 to TRBJ2-1, with TRBD1 matching 9 bases. Trimming cost V 5 bases and J 3 bases; bases outside gene matches: 5. CDR3 length: 15 residues. The germline V gene encodes CDR1 LNHDA and CDR2 SQIVND (reference sequence). The CDR3 nucleotides are TGTGCCAGTAGTTTGGGACAGGGTATCTACAATGAGCAGTTCTTC. Translating it yields CASSLGQGIYNEQFF.